The rows below give T cell receptor beta chains drawn from one sample of a study of CD8 T cells in ankylosing spondylitis. In TCRdb, the 5' RACE reads were re-called with MiXCR into one record per CDR3 protein. This sample carries roughly 700,000 distinct CDR3 sequences, about 20% of them seen once, and the ten largest clones take 15% to 20%. Sequenced sample: blood, either unsorted or a sorted T cell fraction (not recorded which). The receptor set was obtained from a male donor with ankylosing spondylitis. Both conserved end residues are part of each CDR3. A D gene is named only where the DNA matches it firmly. Not all rows give a size; the values are once, few, many and, for expanded clones, a class.

v_call	d_call	clone_size	j_call	cdr3_nt	cdr3_aa
TRBV2	TRBD1	few	TRBJ1-5	TGTGCCAGCGCAGGGACAGGGAATCAGCCCCAGCATTTT	CASAGTGNQPQHF
TRBV20-1	.	.	TRBJ1-6	TGCAGTGCTAGACCCGCGGGCTCCTATAATTCACCCCTCCACTTT	CSARPAGSYNSPLHF
TRBV27	TRBD1	few	TRBJ1-1	TGTGCCAGCCAGGACAGGAGTGAAGCTTTCTTT	CASQDRSEAFF
TRBV4-1	.	.	TRBJ1-1	TGCGCCAGCAGCCAAGTCCACGAGACAGGGAACACTGAAGCTTTCTTT	CASSQVHETGNTEAFF
TRBV2	TRBD2	.	TRBJ2-1	TGTGCCAGCAGAGGGACTAGCGGAGGCTACAATGAGCAGTTCTTC	CASRGTSGGYNEQFF
TRBV27	.	few	TRBJ2-5	TGTGCCAGCCCTACCGGAGCTGCTCCTCAAGAGACCCAGTACTTC	CASPTGAAPQETQYF
TRBV3-1	.	once	TRBJ1-2	TGTGCCAGCAGGTGGTTGTCGGCGCCACAGAACTATGGCTACACCTTC	CASRWLSAPQNYGYTF
TRBV6-2/TRBV6-3	TRBD2	few	TRBJ2-5	TGTGCCAGCAGTCTCCGGACTAGCGGGGGAGCAAAAGAGACCCAGTACTTC	CASSLRTSGGAKETQYF
TRBV5-1	.	many	TRBJ2-3	TGCGCCAGCAGCTTCATAGGGACCTTTACAGATACGCAGTATTTT	CASSFIGTFTDTQYF
TRBV5-6	.	.	TRBJ1-1	TGTGCCAGCAGCCCCGAGACGATGGGGACTGAAGCTTTCTTT	CASSPETMGTEAFF
TRBV10-1	.	.	TRBJ2-3	TGCGCCAGCAGTGAGTTCCAGGGGAGGAGGACAGATACGCAGTATTTT	CASSEFQGRRTDTQYF
TRBV5-1	TRBD1	.	TRBJ1-1	TGCGCCAGCAGCCCAACATCCGGGACAGTTCACACTGAAGCTTTCTTT	CASSPTSGTVHTEAFF
TRBV5-1	.	.	TRBJ2-7	TGCGCCAGCGCGAAAGGACAGAGTTCCTACGAGCAGTACTTC	CASAKGQSSYEQYF
TRBV29-1	.	.	TRBJ1-5	TGCAGCGTTGTGGGGGACGCAGGGGCCCAGGGGCCCCAGCATTTT	CSVVGDAGAQGPQHF
TRBV29-1	TRBD2	few	TRBJ2-1	TGCAGCGTTGGCTTGGCTGGCGGGAGGGACAATGAGCAGTTCTTC	CSVGLAGGRDNEQFF
TRBV7-9	.	.	TRBJ1-3	TGTGCCAGCAGCTTAGCGTCTGGCGGACTCTCTGGAAACACCATATATTTT	CASSLASGGLSGNTIYF
TRBV20-1	TRBD2	.	TRBJ2-3	TGCAGTGCTAGAGCCCGACAGCGGGGGGGCTTGGCGACAGATACGCAGTATTTT	CSARARQRGGLATDTQYF
TRBV18	TRBD2	few	TRBJ2-1	TGTGCCAGCTCACCAGTCAGCGGGGGGGCGGTCTACAATGAGCAGTTCTTC	CASSPVSGGAVYNEQFF
TRBV12-3/TRBV12-4	TRBD2	.	TRBJ2-1	TGTGCCAGCAGTTTACGAGCGGGAGATCAGCAGTTCTTC	CASSLRAGDQQFF
TRBV29-1	TRBD2	many	TRBJ2-3	TGCAGCGGGATAGCGGGGCTCCCCACAGATACGCAGTATTTT	CSGIAGLPTDTQYF
TRBV29-1	.	few	TRBJ2-5	TGCAGCTCCCCGGGACTCCCTGGGGAGACCCAGTACTTC	CSSPGLPGETQYF
TRBV4-3	.	few	TRBJ1-2	TGCGCCAGCAGCCGAGAACAGGGAGCTAACTATGGCTACACCTTC	CASSREQGANYGYTF
TRBV19	.	.	TRBJ1-2	TGTGCCAGTAGTATAGGCTACACCAACTATGGCTACACCTTC	CASSIGYTNYGYTF
TRBV28	TRBD2	few	TRBJ2-1	TGTGCCAGCAGTTTGACGGGAGGGCCCGGCAATGAGCAGTTCTTC	CASSLTGGPGNEQFF
TRBV4-2	TRBD1	.	TRBJ1-3	TGTGCCAGCAGTCAGGGACAGGGTGAATCTGGAAACACCATATATTTT	CASSQGQGESGNTIYF
TRBV9	.	.	TRBJ1-6	TGTGCCAGCAGCCCCGTGCAGGGTGCCACCTATAATTCACCCCTCCACTTT	CASSPVQGATYNSPLHF
TRBV7-9	.	few	TRBJ1-2	TGTGCCAGCAGCTCCGACGGCATTACCTATGGCTACACCTTC	CASSSDGITYGYTF
TRBV28	.	.	TRBJ2-5	TGTGCCAGCCGTGACGGGGGCGGCGAGACCCAGTACTTC	CASRDGGGETQYF
TRBV4-1	.	.	TRBJ2-7	TGCGCCAGCAGCCAAGAGCAACGGGTCTCCTACGAGCAGTACTTC	CASSQEQRVSYEQYF
TRBV29-1	TRBD2	.	TRBJ2-7	TGCAGCGTTGCCGCGGGGGTACCACCCTACGAGCAGTACTTC	CSVAAGVPPYEQYF
TRBV3-1	TRBD1	few	TRBJ2-1	TGTGCCAGCAGCCAACTGGACAGGGCGCCCTACAATGAGCAGTTCTTC	CASSQLDRAPYNEQFF
TRBV2	.	.	TRBJ1-2	TGTGCCAGCAGTATAAGGGCAGGAGGTGAAGGCTACACCTTC	CASSIRAGGEGYTF
TRBV11-2	TRBD2	.	TRBJ2-7	TGTGCCAGCAGCTTAGTAGCTAGCGGGGGGACTAACGAGCAGTACTTC	CASSLVASGGTNEQYF
TRBV6-6	.	few	TRBJ2-3	TGTGCCAGCAGTGCCCAGGGACCTGATACGCAGTATTTT	CASSAQGPDTQYF
TRBV10-3	.	few	TRBJ1-1	TGTGCCATGGGGGTCAGGGGAGGGAGGTTGAACACTGAAGCTTTCTTT	CAMGVRGGRLNTEAFF
TRBV4-3	TRBD1	.	TRBJ2-7	TGCGCCAGCAGCCAAGCGATTGTCCATACGACGGACAGGGACTACGAGCAGTACTTC	CASSQAIVHTTDRDYEQYF
TRBV20-1	TRBD2	few	TRBJ2-2	TGCAGTGCTAGAGGTGGAGCGGGGGCTAACACCGGGGAGCTGTTTTTT	CSARGGAGANTGELFF
TRBV25-1	.	.	TRBJ1-1	TGTGCCAGCAGTCCTACCTACAGGGACCGTACCGAAGATGAAGCTTTCTTT	CASSPTYRDRTEDEAFF
TRBV20-1	.	.	TRBJ2-5	TGCAGTGCTAGAGATTCCAGGGGACGGGAGACCCAGTACTTC	CSARDSRGRETQYF
TRBV29-1	.	.	TRBJ2-7	TGCAGCGTTGAGGTACAGAACTCCTACGAGCAGTACTTC	CSVEVQNSYEQYF
TRBV5-1	.	few	TRBJ1-6	TGCGCCAGCAAGTCTGACGTGGGGAGCTCCTATAATTCACCCCTCCACTTT	CASKSDVGSSYNSPLHF
TRBV7-2	.	few	TRBJ2-1	TGTGCCAGCAGCTTTTCGCATGAGCAGTTCTTC	CASSFSHEQFF
TRBV7-7	TRBD1	.	TRBJ2-7	TGTGCTAGCAGCTTAGCGTCGACAGGGTCCGTGGGGGAGCAGTACTTC	CASSLASTGSVGEQYF
TRBV11-2	TRBD1	.	TRBJ1-1	TGTGCCAGCAGCTTAGAGGCCGACAGGGAGACTGAAGCTTTCTTT	CASSLEADRETEAFF
TRBV5-1	.	.	TRBJ2-7	TGCGCCAGCAGAGAGGCGGCCTACGAGCAGTACTTC	CASREAAYEQYF
TRBV5-6	TRBD1	.	TRBJ2-7	TGTGCCAGCAGCTGGGGACAGCGTCCCTACGAGCAGTACTTC	CASSWGQRPYEQYF
TRBV29-1	TRBD1	many	TRBJ1-5	TGCAGCGTGGGACAGGGGGATCAGCCCCAGCATTTT	CSVGQGDQPQHF
TRBV9	.	few	TRBJ2-1	TGTGCCAGCAGCGTAGCGGTGACCAGCTCCTACAATGAGCAGTTCTTC	CASSVAVTSSYNEQFF
TRBV27	TRBD2	few	TRBJ2-5	TGTGCCAGCAGTTTATTCGCGGGGGGTCGGGAGACCCAGTACTTC	CASSLFAGGRETQYF